These 5 T cell receptor beta chains came from one sample sequenced in a study of control samples from healthy donors and cancer patients. Profiling relied on immunoSEQ multiplex PCR, and the TCRdb table lists in-frame clones only, not all of them. Of about 150,000 clones in the sample, more than 85% were seen once. Sequencing was done on a sample of blood. All receptors come from a man aged 18 to 29 in good health.

About this clone: Its ends do not fully match the called genes, so a read error is possible. The V gene is TRBV18, the J gene TRBJ2-1; 7 bases fit TRBD1. This CDR3 spans 13 amino acids. Per germline, CDR1 KGHSH and CDR2 LQKENI. CDR3 nucleotides: TGTGCCTGCTCCCGGGACAGATACAATGAGCAGTTCTTC. The encoded protein is CACSRDRYNEQFF.

CDR3 loop: CASSLTPGTYSYEQYF. CDR3 nucleotides: TGTGCCAGCAGTCTTACCCCAGGGACCTACTCCTACGAGCAGTACTTC. The chain combines TRBV6-6 with TRBJ2-7, with D perhaps being TRBD1 or TRBD2 (5 bases each). V was shortened by 5 bases and J by 0 bases, with 17 bases between the two germline ends. The CDR3 contains 16 residues. CDR1 MNHNY and CDR2 SVGAGI come from the germline V gene (reference sequence).

This chain connects TRBV27 to TRBJ1-1, with a weak D call TRBD1 (6 bases). Per germline, CDR1 MNHEY and CDR2 SMNVEV (reference sequence). The length of the CDR3 is 14 residues. Trimming pared 3 bases from V and 5 bases from J, leaving 13 bases between. CDR3 DNA: TGTGCCAGCAGTTTTGGGGGGGCTGGGACTGAAGCTTTCTTT. Its translation: CASSFGGAGTEAFF.

The rearrangement uses TRBV11-2 and TRBJ2-5; TRBD1 is a possible D gene (6 bases). Between the trimmed V and J ends, which lost 3 bases and 5 bases, there was a span of 16 bases. Germline loops: CDR1 SGHAT, CDR2 FQNNGV. CDR3 length equals 15 residues. CDR3 DNA: TGTGCCAGCAGCTTTCGTGGGGGCCGAGGGGAGACCCAGTACTTC. This sequence encodes CASSFRGGRGETQYF. Combining the CDR3 with reference TRBV11-2 and TRBJ2-5 gives the whole variable domain EAGVAQSPRYKIIEKRQSVAFWCNPISGHATLYWYQQILGQGPKLLIQFQNNGVVDDSQLPKDRFSAERLKGVDSTLKIQPAKLEDSAVYLCASSFRGGRGETQYFGPGTRLLVL.

V and J are TRBV3-1 (or the pseudogene TRBV3-2) and TRBJ1-1; the D is unclear. The CDR3 has 14 amino acids. V was shortened by 1 base and J by 1 base, with 7 bases between the two germline ends. Germline V lookup: CDR1 LGHDT, CDR2 YNNKEL (reference sequence). CDR3 nucleotides: TGTGCCAGCAGCCAAGCTGTAGGGAACACTGAAGCTTTCTTT. This translates into CASSQAVGNTEAFF.